Following are 18 T cell receptor beta chains from one sample sequenced in a study of lymphopenia after photon versus proton radiotherapy. Method: immunoSEQ multiplex PCR; TCRdb's copy keeps in-frame clones and lacks some. The sample lists about 16,000 clones, approximately 90% occurring once. This sample comprised peripheral blood, obtained from a patient treated with proton-based radiotherapy. The origin of the receptors is a man aged 70-80 years with pancreatic cancer.

The chain recombines TRBV5-4 with TRBJ1-2; tentative D call: TRBD1 (6 bases). Trimming shortened V by 4 bases and J by 2 bases, and 12 bases separated the two germline ends. The CDR3 contains 14 residues. CDR1 and CDR2 (germline): SGHNT, YYREEE (reference sequence). The CDR3 DNA reads as TGTGCCAGCAGCGAGGGGACATCCAACTATGGCTACACCTTC. Protein: CASSEGTSNYGYTF.

The V and J genes are TRBV9 and TRBJ1-6; 7 bases map to TRBD1. Germline CDR1 SGDLS, CDR2 YYNGEE. CDR3 length: 13 amino acids. The J segment lost 7 bases and the V segment lost 6 bases, leaving 4 bases of the junction unmatched. CDR3 sequence reads: CASTDRPNSPLHF. CDR3 bases: TGTGCCAGCACGGACAGGCCCAATTCACCCCTCCACTTT.

The rearrangement links TRBV27 to TRBJ2-1; the D gene is possibly TRBD1 (6 bases). This CDR3 is built from 14 residues. Germline CDR1 MNHEY, CDR2 SMNVEV (reference sequence). Between the trimmed V and J ends, which lost 3 bases and 3 bases, there was a span of 9 bases. This CDR3 reads CASSFSRGYNEQFF. The CDR3 bases are TGTGCCAGCAGTTTTAGCAGGGGCTACAATGAGCAGTTCTTC.

This rearrangement joins TRBV5-1 to TRBJ2-3; D not certain. The CDR3 runs 15 residues. Trimming removed 0 bases at V and 0 bases at J, with 8 bases between. Germline V gene lookup returns CDR1 SGHRS and CDR2 YFSETQ. The CDR3 region has the DNA TGCGCCAGCAGCTTGGAGTATGCTAGCACAGATACGCAGTATTTT. Translated, it gives CASSLEYASTDTQYF.

V is TRBV5-5 and J is TRBJ1-3; D remains ambiguous. CDR1 SGHKS and CDR2 YYEKEE come from the germline V gene (reference sequence). V lost 1 base to trimming and J lost 1 base, with 9 bases between them. The CDR3 loop spans 15 amino acids. For the CDR3, the DNA is TGTGCCAGCAGCTTGAGCTGGGTATCTGGAAACACCATATATTTT. Protein: CASSLSWVSGNTIYF.

The chain is built from TRBV7-2 and TRBJ1-2, with D perhaps matching TRBD1 (6 bases). Per germline, CDR1 SGHTA and CDR2 FQGNSA. The CDR3 sequence is 13 residues long. Trimming stripped 2 bases from V and 5 bases from J, with 9 bases between. CDR3 in DNA: TGTGCCAGCAGCTTATCCCAGGGGTATGGCTACACCTTC. Translating it yields CASSLSQGYGYTF. The complete variable domain, with remaining parts taken from reference TRBV7-2 and TRBJ1-2, reads GAGVSQSPSNKVTEKGKDVELRCDPISGHTALYWYRQSLGQGLEFLIYFQGNSAPDKSGLPSDRFSAERTGGSVSTLTIQRTQQEDSAVYLCASSLSQGYGYTFGSGTRLTVV.

V is TRBV9 and J is TRBJ2-1; D uncertain. Germline V gene data show CDR1 as SGDLS and CDR2 as YYNGEE. Trimming took off 4 bases at V and 10 bases at J, with 15 bases between the two ends. This CDR3 contains 13 residues. The CDR3 DNA reads as TGTGCCAGCAGCCCACAGCCGGCGGCCGAGCAGTTCTTC. Its translation: CASSPQPAAEQFF.

The chain is built from TRBV10-1 and TRBJ2-3, with 13 bases fitting TRBD2. The CDR3 runs to 19 residues. The ends lost 0 bases at V and 5 bases at J; junction bases unmatched: 11. CDR1 and CDR2 (germline): WNHNN, SYGVQD (reference sequence). The DNA of the CDR3 is TGCGCCAGCAGTGAGTCCAGGACTAGCGGGAGAAATAGGCGAGATACGCAGTATTTT. Amino acid sequence: CASSESRTSGRNRRDTQYF.

V usage is TRBV29-1 and J usage is TRBJ2-3, with D possibly being TRBD1 (7 bases). The CDR3 is 14 amino acids. Germline CDR1 is SQVTM and CDR2 is ANQGSEA. Trimming shortened V by 7 bases and J by 4 bases, and 18 bases separated the two germline ends. In DNA, the CDR3 is TGCAGCGCCGCGGGGACAGAAGGACCAGATACGCAGTATTTT. Translating gives CSAAGTEGPDTQYF.

CDR3: CSVADGVLGNQPQHF. The CDR3 nucleotides are TGCAGCGTTGCCGACGGGGTGTTAGGAAATCAGCCCCAGCATTTT. The rearrangement uses TRBV29-1 and TRBJ1-5; D is unresolved. V was cut by 4 bases and J by 4 bases, with 17 bases left in between. The CDR3 has 15 residues. CDR1 and CDR2 from the germline V gene are SQVTM and ANQGSEA.

This sequence joins TRBV5-6 and TRBJ1-2; D is possibly TRBD1 (5 bases). Per the germline V gene, CDR1 is SGHDT and CDR2 is YYEEEE. The V and J ends lost 0 bases and 2 bases respectively, with 8 bases between them. The CDR3 spans 14 residues. The CDR3 nucleotides read TGTGCCAGCAGCTTGGCCAGGGACAACTATGGCTACACCTTC. Translating it yields CASSLARDNYGYTF.

The chain uses TRBV4-2 and TRBJ2-6; TRBD2 might be the D (5 bases). Germline V gives CDR1 LGHNA, CDR2 YNFKEQ. This CDR3 region has 18 residues. V dropped 0 bases and J dropped 0 bases, with 12 bases sitting between them. This CDR3 is CASSQDRPGTSGANVLTF. The CDR3 nucleotides are TGTGCCAGCAGCCAAGATCGCCCGGGAACCTCTGGGGCCAACGTCCTGACTTTC.

The V and J genes are TRBV6-6 and TRBJ1-3; D possibly corresponds to TRBD1 (6 bases). Germline V gene data show CDR1 as MNHNY and CDR2 as SVGAGI (reference sequence). Trimming removed 10 bases from V and 0 bases from J, with 10 bases in between. The CDR3 totals 13 residues. The CDR3 DNA reads TGTGCCATCACGGACAGCTCTGGAAACACCATATATTTT. As protein: CAITDSSGNTIYF.

This clone was counted a few times. The gene calls are TRBV19 and TRBJ1-2; possibly TRBD1 for D (5 bases). CDR1 is LNHDA, CDR2 SQIVND, per germline (reference sequence). This CDR3 region has 14 residues. V was pared by 0 bases and J by 3 bases, with 8 bases between. CDR3 sequence: CASSIDGTDYGYTF. As DNA, the CDR3 is TGTGCCAGTAGTATAGACGGGACCGACTATGGCTACACCTTC.

The chain recombines TRBV5-1 with TRBJ1-2, with unresolved D. Trimming removed 5 bases from V and 3 bases from J, with 11 bases in between. CDR3 length: 13 residues. The germline V gene encodes CDR1 SGHRS and CDR2 YFSETQ. Here the CDR3 DNA reads TGCGCCAGCAGTTCCCAGAGTTACTATGGCTACACCTTC. It is translated as CASSSQSYYGYTF.

CDR3 nucleotides: TGTGCCAGCAGCTTCGCGCCAGGAAACTATGGCTACACCTTC. This encodes CASSFAPGNYGYTF. This sequence joins TRBV7-3 and TRBJ1-2; no clear D. The germline gives CDR1 SGHTA, CDR2 FQGTGA. The CDR3 contains 14 residues. V was clipped by 3 bases and J by 2 bases, with 10 bases between them.

The V gene is TRBV30, the J gene TRBJ2-5, with 10 bases lining up with TRBD1. CDR1 is GTSNPN and CDR2 is SVGIG in the germline V gene (reference sequence). V shed 8 bases, J shed 5 bases, and the junction held 11 bases outside the gene matches. The CDR3 has 14 residues. The CDR3 region is CARTGTGVGETQYF. CDR3 DNA sequence: TGTGCCAGAACCGGGACAGGGGTAGGTGAGACCCAGTACTTC. The whole variable domain, filled in from reference TRBV30 and TRBJ2-5, reads SQTIHQWPATLVQPVGSPLSLECTVEGTSNPNLYWYRQAAGRGLQLLFYSVGIGQISSEVPQNLSASRPQDRQFILSSKKLLLSDSGFYLCARTGTGVGETQYFGPGTRLLVL.

V and J are TRBV5-1 and TRBJ1-2; 8 bases match TRBD1. V shed 4 bases, J shed 3 bases, and the junction held 2 bases outside the gene matches. The CDR3 is 13 residues long. The germline gives CDR1 SGHRS, CDR2 YFSETQ. The CDR3 loop reads CASSPTGDYGYTF. The CDR3 bases are TGCGCCAGCAGCCCGACAGGGGACTATGGCTACACCTTC.